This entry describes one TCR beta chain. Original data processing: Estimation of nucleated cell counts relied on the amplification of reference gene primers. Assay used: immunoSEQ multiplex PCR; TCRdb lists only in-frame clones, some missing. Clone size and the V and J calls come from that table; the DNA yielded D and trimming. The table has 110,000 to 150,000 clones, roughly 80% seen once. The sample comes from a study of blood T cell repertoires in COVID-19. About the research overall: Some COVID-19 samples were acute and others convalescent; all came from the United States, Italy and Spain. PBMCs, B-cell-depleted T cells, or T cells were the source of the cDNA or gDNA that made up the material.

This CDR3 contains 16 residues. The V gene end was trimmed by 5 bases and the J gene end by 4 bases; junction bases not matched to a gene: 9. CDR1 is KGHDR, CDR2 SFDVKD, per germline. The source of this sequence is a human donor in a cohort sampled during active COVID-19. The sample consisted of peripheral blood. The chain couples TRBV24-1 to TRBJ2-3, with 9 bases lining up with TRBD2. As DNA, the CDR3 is TGTGCCACCAGTGCTCCCAGCGGGGGGACCTCAGATACGCAGTATTTT. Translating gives CATSAPSGGTSDTQYF.